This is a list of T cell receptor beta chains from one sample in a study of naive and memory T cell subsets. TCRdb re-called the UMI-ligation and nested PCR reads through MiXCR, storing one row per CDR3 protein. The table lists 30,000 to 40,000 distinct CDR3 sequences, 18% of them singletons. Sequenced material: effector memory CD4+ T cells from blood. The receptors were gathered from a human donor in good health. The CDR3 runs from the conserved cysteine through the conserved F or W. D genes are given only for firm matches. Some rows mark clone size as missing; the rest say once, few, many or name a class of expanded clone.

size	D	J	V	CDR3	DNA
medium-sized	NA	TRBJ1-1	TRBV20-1	CSAKAPRVTTPSPFF	TGCAGTGCGAAAGCCCCGCGCGTTACCACCCCGAGCCCTTTCTTT
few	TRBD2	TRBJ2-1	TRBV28	CASSLAGVVRNEQFF	TGTGCCAGCAGCCTAGCGGGAGTCGTAAGGAATGAGCAGTTCTTC
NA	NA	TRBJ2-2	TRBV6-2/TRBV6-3	CASSRDPQGRTGELFF	TGTGCCAGCAGTCGGGACCCTCAAGGGAGGACCGGGGAGCTGTTTTTT
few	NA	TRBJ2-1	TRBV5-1	CASSLIPDGEQFF	TGCGCCAGCAGCCTAATCCCGGACGGTGAGCAGTTCTTC
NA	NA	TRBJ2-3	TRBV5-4	CASSWGDRRTDTQYF	TGTGCCAGCAGCTGGGGGGACAGACGCACAGATACGCAGTATTTT
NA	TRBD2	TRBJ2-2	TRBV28	CASSFGLDLGELFF	TGTGCCAGCAGTTTCGGACTAGATCTCGGGGAGCTGTTTTTT
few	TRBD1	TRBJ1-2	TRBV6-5	CASRTPGQGARNYGYTF	TGTGCCAGCAGGACCCCTGGACAGGGGGCAAGAAACTATGGCTACACCTTC
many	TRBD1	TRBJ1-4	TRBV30	CAWMGTANEKLFF	TGTGCCTGGATGGGGACAGCTAATGAAAAACTGTTTTTT
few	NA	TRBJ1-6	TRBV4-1	CASSLGSRLGSPLHF	TGCGCCAGCAGCCTTGGATCGAGGTTAGGTTCACCCCTCCACTTT
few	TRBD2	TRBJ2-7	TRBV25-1	CASSRGGAYEQYF	TGTGCCAGCAGTCGGGGGGGGGCTTACGAGCAGTACTTC
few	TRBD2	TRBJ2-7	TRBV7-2	CASSTSGGGEQYF	TGTGCCAGCAGCACTAGCGGGGGGGGGGAGCAGTACTTC
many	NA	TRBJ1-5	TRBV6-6	CASSYGEANQPQHF	TGTGCCAGCAGTTACGGGGAGGCTAATCAGCCCCAGCATTTT
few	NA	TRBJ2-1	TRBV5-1	CASSLGRVAGALYNEQFF	TGCGCCAGCAGCTTGGGGCGGGTCGCAGGGGCCCTCTACAATGAGCAGTTCTTC
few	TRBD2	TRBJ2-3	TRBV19	CASSVKTSGTSTDTQYF	TGTGCCAGTAGTGTTAAGACTAGCGGAACTAGCACAGATACGCAGTATTTT
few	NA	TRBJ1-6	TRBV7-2	CASSLAAQSGVPLHF	TGTGCCAGCAGCTTAGCAGCACAGAGCGGGGTGCCCCTCCACTTT
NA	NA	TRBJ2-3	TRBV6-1	CASQDSWADTQYF	TGTGCCAGCCAGGACAGTTGGGCAGATACGCAGTATTTT
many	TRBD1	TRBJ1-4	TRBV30	CAWSLNRGWGEKLFF	TGTGCCTGGAGTCTAAACAGGGGATGGGGTGAAAAACTGTTTTTT
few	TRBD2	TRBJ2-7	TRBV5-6	CASSLAVQGLAGGEQYF	TGTGCCAGCAGCTTAGCGGTACAAGGACTAGCGGGAGGCGAGCAGTACTTC
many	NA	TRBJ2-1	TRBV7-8	CASSLRRTARRGDEQFF	TGTGCCAGCAGCTTGAGGAGGACGGCAAGAAGAGGAGATGAGCAGTTCTTC
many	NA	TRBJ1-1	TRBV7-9	CASSGRSHGGTEAFF	TGTGCCAGCAGCGGGCGTAGCCACGGAGGTACTGAAGCTTTCTTT
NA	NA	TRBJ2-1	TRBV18	CASSRTEDREQFF	TGTGCCAGCTCACGGACAGAGGATCGGGAGCAGTTCTTC
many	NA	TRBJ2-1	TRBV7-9	CASSEVGLLNEQFF	TGTGCCAGCAGCGAAGTGGGACTGCTCAATGAGCAGTTCTTC
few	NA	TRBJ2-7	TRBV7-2	CASARPSYEQYF	TGTGCCAGCGCCCGCCCGTCCTACGAGCAGTACTTC
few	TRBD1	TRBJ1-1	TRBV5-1	CASNRQGNTEAFF	TGCGCCAGCAACCGACAGGGGAACACTGAAGCTTTCTTT
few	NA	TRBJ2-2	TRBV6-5	CASSYSHRRNTGELFF	TGTGCCAGCAGTTACTCGCACCGCAGGAACACCGGGGAGCTGTTTTTT
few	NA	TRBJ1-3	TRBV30	CAWGFSGNTIYF	TGTGCCTGGGGATTCTCTGGAAACACCATATATTTT
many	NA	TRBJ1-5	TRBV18	CASSPEQGYQPQHF	TGTGCCAGCTCACCTGAACAGGGATATCAGCCCCAGCATTTT
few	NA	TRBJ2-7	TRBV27	CASSQRGVEGQYF	TGTGCCAGCAGTCAGCGAGGTGTGGAAGGGCAGTACTTC
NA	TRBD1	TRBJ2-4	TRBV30	CAWSDRQGAQNIQYF	TGTGCCTGGAGTGATAGACAGGGGGCCCAAAACATTCAGTACTTC
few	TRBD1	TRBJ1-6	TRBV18	CASSPQQGADSPLHF	TGTGCCAGCTCTCCCCAACAGGGGGCCGATTCACCCCTCCACTTT
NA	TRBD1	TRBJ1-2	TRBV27	CASSLGTAYGYTF	TGTGCCAGCAGTTTAGGGACAGCCTATGGCTACACCTTC
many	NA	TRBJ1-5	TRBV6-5	CASSLGANSNQPQHF	TGTGCCAGCAGTTTAGGGGCAAATAGCAATCAGCCCCAGCATTTT
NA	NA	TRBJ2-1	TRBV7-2	CASSLGLRTNEQFF	TGTGCCAGCAGCTTAGGTCTTAGGACGAATGAGCAGTTCTTC
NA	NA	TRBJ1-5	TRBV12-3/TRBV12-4	CASSALGYSNQPQHF	TGTGCCAGCAGTGCCTTAGGGTATAGCAATCAGCCCCAGCATTTT
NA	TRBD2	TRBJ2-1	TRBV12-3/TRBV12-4	CASSLAGTRIEQFF	TGTGCCAGCAGTTTGGCAGGGACTAGGATTGAGCAGTTCTTC
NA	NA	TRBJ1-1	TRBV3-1	CASSQQGSFFF	TGTGCCAGCAGCCAACAGGGGTCGTTCTTCTTT
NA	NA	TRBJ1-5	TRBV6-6	CASSAGAQPQHF	TGTGCCAGCAGTGCAGGGGCTCAGCCCCAGCATTTT
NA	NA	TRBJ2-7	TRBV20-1	CSASFAGFSYEQYF	TGCAGTGCTAGCTTCGCAGGTTTCTCCTACGAGCAGTACTTC
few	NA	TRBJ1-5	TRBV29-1	CSVRQGHNQPQHF	TGCAGCGTTAGGCAGGGACATAATCAGCCCCAGCATTTT
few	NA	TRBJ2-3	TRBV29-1	CSVEEEWVRANTQYF	TGCAGCGTTGAAGAAGAGTGGGTCCGGGCAAATACGCAGTATTTT
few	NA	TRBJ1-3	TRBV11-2	CASSVTRGHSGNTIYF	TGTGCCAGCAGCGTCACCAGGGGTCACTCTGGAAACACCATATATTTT
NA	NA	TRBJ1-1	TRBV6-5	CASSTGFEAFF	TGTGCCAGCAGTACAGGGTTTGAAGCTTTCTTT
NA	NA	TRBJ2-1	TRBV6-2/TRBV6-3	CASRRVGAFQQFF	TGTGCCAGCAGGCGAGTTGGGGCCTTTCAGCAGTTCTTC
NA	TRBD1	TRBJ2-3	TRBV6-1	CASSWTGIRDTQYF	TGTGCCAGCAGTTGGACAGGGATAAGAGATACGCAGTATTTT
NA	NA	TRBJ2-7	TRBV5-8	CASSRGPSYEQYF	TGTGCCAGCAGCAGGGGACCCTCCTACGAGCAGTACTTC
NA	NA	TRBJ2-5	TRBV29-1	CSVEETRETQYF	TGCAGCGTTGAGGAGACAAGAGAGACCCAGTACTTC